This is a list of T cell receptor beta chains from one sample in a study of cytomegalovirus exposure and HLA in healthy donors. Assay used: immunoSEQ multiplex PCR; TCRdb lists only in-frame clones, some missing. The sample shows about 120,000 clones, approximately 92% of them seen only once. Material for sequencing was PBMCs. All receptors derive from a woman aged 18 to 35 in good health and CMV-seronegative. The CDR3 runs from the conserved cysteine through the conserved F or W.

TRBJ2-7,TRBV7-2,CASSLGRDYEQYF
TRBJ2-1,TRBV6-1,CASSLSSGGYNEQFF
TRBJ2-1,TRBV7-6,CASSLRRGGNNEQFF
TRBJ1-3,TRBV6-1,CASSERPGDSGNTIYF
TRBJ2-1,TRBV7-9,CASRRGLNEQFF
TRBJ1-2,TRBV28,CASREDRVISGYTF
TRBJ1-1,TRBV9,CASSDRGGLPNTEAFF
TRBJ2-1,TRBV9,CASSVGVTGLEDEQFF
TRBJ2-4,TRBV28,CASSFLQTKNIQYF
TRBJ2-7,TRBV30,CAWSDSSYEQYF
TRBJ2-3,TRBV5-1,CASSLETNTDTQYF
TRBJ1-1,TRBV28,CASSLGLRGTEAFF
TRBJ2-7,TRBV5-1,CASSLRLAGEPYEQYF
TRBJ2-7,TRBV29-1,CSVSITGRSGLYEQYF
TRBJ2-3,TRBV18,CASSPNGLEADTQYF
TRBJ2-6,TRBV7-9,CASSVYSPSGANVLTF
TRBJ2-6,TRBV7-8,CASSLVGTGVLLSSGANVLTF
TRBJ2-1,TRBV7-9,CASSLDRGNEQFF
TRBJ2-2,TRBV11-3,CASSRIFQGAGGELFF
TRBJ2-1,TRBV6-1,CASNRDRDNEQFF
TRBJ2-3,TRBV7-2,CASSLGPSTDTQYF
TRBJ1-1,TRBV30,CAWSISPGSPEAFF
TRBJ2-1,TRBV19,CASNGLSQMEQFF
TRBJ1-5,TRBV30,CAWSDKQGYQPQHF
TRBJ2-5,TRBV2,CASSGGEQETQYF
TRBJ2-2,TRBV11-2,CASSPSGSTGELFF